This T cell receptor beta chain was sequenced in a study of neurological immune-mediated disorders (dated by TCRdb to between 2019 and 2020). For the study in its entirety: Among the approximately 34 multiple sclerosis patients, relapsing-remitting MS accounted for around 30 and secondary progressive MS accounted for 3. Using UMI-based sequencing, the study compared peripheral blood TCR-beta repertoires from patients with HTLV-I-associated myelopathy (HAM/TSP), patients with multiple sclerosis, and healthy controls. Of the 60 to 70 subjects in the cohort, some 15 were HAM/TSP patients, approximately 35 were multiple sclerosis patients, and 20 were healthy controls. Longitudinal samples, technical triplicates and paired sorted CD4+ and CD8+ T-cell subsets, alongside PBMC samples, were included among the roughly 98 TCR-beta libraries. Findings and caveats that apply to the study as a whole: TCR clonal expansion was highest in HAM/TSP patients and lowest in MS patients, with MS patients falling below even healthy controls. The MS cluster showed no association with clinical or MRI features, and the authors stated that larger cohorts are needed. No identical CDR3 amino acid sequences were shared among expanded clones across subjects, suggesting private TCR-beta repertoires in all groups. Repertoires from 18 of 34 MS patients were grouped by phylogenetic analysis into a cluster of related CDR3 sequences, suggesting a possible repertoire-level signature.

Based on its abundance in the sample, this clonotype is large (0.1 to 1%). Its antigen has not been determined. One base away there is no much larger clone; base qualities are not given. For unsorted PBMC libraries, 2 million PBMCs were used after storage in RNAlater at -80 degrees C until RNA extraction. The multiple sclerosis patients were enrolled in a US clinical protocol that used magnetic resonance imaging to evaluate disease progression. Peripheral blood was subjected to Ficoll-Hypaque density gradient centrifugation to isolate PBMCs, which were then cryopreserved in liquid nitrogen. cDNA was synthesized by template-switch 5'RACE using a primer carrying a 10-nucleotide random unique molecular identifier by which each TCR transcript was tagged. Every sequencing run covered 15-18 subjects and yielded more than 180 million TCR-beta sequences. Total RNA was extracted with the RNeasy kit. TCR-beta VDJ regions were amplified with primers for the TCR constant region and the 5'RACE anchor, using the KAPA Real-time Library Amplification kit. Sample indexes and Illumina adaptors were added in a first PCR, after which library yield was increased in a second PCR. After Ampure bead purification, the TCR product of roughly 650 bp was size-selected on a 2% E-gel SizeSelection system. Library quality was checked on a Bioanalyzer, concentration was measured with Qubit, and libraries were quantified with the Kapa Library Quantification kit before pooling. Paired-end 2 x 150 bp sequencing of the libraries was performed on an Illumina HiSeq 2500. To increase sequence diversity, roughly 24-31% phiX was spiked into each library pool. Processing in the source paper ran as follows. The quality-filtered reads were processed with the UMI-based MiGEC pipeline, whose error correction step removed more than 80% of the raw TCR sequences. VDJ genes were aligned to IMGT germline references, and clonotypes were defined by unique CDR3 amino acid sequence plus V-J genes. Clonal expansion, Shannon diversity and CDR3 relatedness (CalcPairwiseDistances, ClusterSamples) were evaluated with VDJtools, and phylogenetic trees were built with CLCbio workbench. Using coefficient-of-variation modelling across technical triplicates, the study counted a clone as expanded if it had at least 8 unique UMIs. The public reads were reprocessed in TCRdb via fastp at Q25 and MiXCR, keeping in-frame beta chains. Merged by CDR3 protein, the rows form single entries marked with the most common genes and DNA. It is TCRdb's table, rather than the study itself, that gives the V and J calls and clone size. The sample table shows 25,000 to 35,000 distinct CDR3 sequences, and around 3.4% are seen once. The ten biggest clones cover 7% of the sample.

The CDR3 numbers 13 residues from cysteine through phenylalanine. The read is trimmed to its CDR3 DNA, 39 bases read in frame from base 1. A distance of 9 bases separates the germline ends of V and J, which lose 5 bases and 0 bases respectively. Based on the germline V gene, the CDR1 and CDR2 sequences are SGHRS and YFSETQ. Recombination connected TRBV5-1 to TRBJ2-7; a tentative D match to TRBD2 spans 5 bases. What was sequenced was PBMCs. The sequence came from a woman in her 30s with multiple sclerosis. The CDR3 region has the sequence CASRVGSSYEQYF. DNA sequence: TGCGCCAGCAGAGTGGGGAGCTCCTACGAGCAGTACTTC.